This entry describes one T cell receptor beta chain. Its antigen is not identified. These data come from a study of cytomegalovirus exposure and HLA in healthy donors. 60 Vbeta and 13 Jbeta primers were used in PCR. Profiled with immunoSEQ multiplex PCR; TCRdb holds only in-frame clones, not every one. The profile shows roughly 130,000 clones, about 76% of them singletons. The germline V gene encodes CDR1 SGHRS and CDR2 YFSETQ. The junction had 18 bases not matched to a gene; V was cut back by 4 bases and J by 6 bases. This CDR3 is built from 18 residues. Findings of the study overall: Rarity held for most TCR sequences, but there were some public TCRs that occurred in many donors. A highly shared variant cluster was judged a likely technical artifact. In a later analysis, parvovirus B19, influenza, CMV and Epstein-Barr virus appeared linked to several top co-occurrence clusters. Later genetic work tied a missense DCLRE1C variant to beta-chain V and J trimming.

V usage is TRBV5-1 and J usage is TRBJ2-2, with 7 bases matching TRBD2. The receptor was derived from a man in his forties or fifties in good health and CMV-seropositive. The specimen was PBMCs. CDR3 coding DNA: TGCGCCAGCAGCCCCGTCCGGAGGGCGGGAGAAAGGGCCGGGGAGCTGTTTTTT. This codes for CASSPVRRAGERAGELFF.